The 22 T cell receptor beta chains in this list originate from one sample, sequenced in a study of early T cells in non-severe SARS-CoV-2 infection. Using its own MiXCR run on the 5' RACE reads, TCRdb lists one record per CDR3 protein. Altogether 90,000 to 120,000 distinct CDR3 sequences are present, 11% being singletons, with the ten largest covering 7.6%. The sequenced material came from whole blood. The receptors originated from an adult who was a healthcare worker with PCR-confirmed SARS-CoV-2 infection or an uninfected control (not recorded which).

This clonotype was detected only a few times. CDR3 sequence (DNA): TGTGCCAGTCTCCCGGGACAGCAAGAGACCCAGTACTTC. Protein: CASLPGQQETQYF. The rearrangement joins TRBV2 to TRBJ2-5; 7 nucleotides align to TRBD1. Per germline, CDR1 SNHLY and CDR2 FYNNEI. The CDR3 is 13 amino acids. With V trimmed by 9 bases and J by 2 bases, 6 bases remained unmatched.

This clonotype came up a few times. This chain uses TRBV6-2 or TRBV6-3 with TRBJ1-5; the D is unclear. The germline gives CDR1 MNHEY, CDR2 SVGEGT. The CDR3 runs 13 residues. V gave up 7 bases and J gave up 0 bases, with 7 bases separating them. The CDR3 DNA reads TGTGCCAGCACGAGATATAGCAATCAGCCCCAGCATTTT. Encoded protein: CASTRYSNQPQHF.

The gene calls are TRBV10-3 and TRBJ2-1, with D possibly being TRBD2 (5 bases). V was shortened by 9 bases and J by 0 bases, with 15 bases between the two germline ends. Germline-derived CDR1 and CDR2 are ENHRY and SYGVKD. The CDR3 is made up of 15 amino acids. CDR3 coding DNA: TGTGCCATAGCTTCGGGGAGCGGCTCCTACAATGAGCAGTTCTTC. This gives the protein CAIASGSGSYNEQFF.

This clonotype was observed a few times. The chain has TRBV5-4 and TRBJ2-3; 12 bases align to TRBD2. From germline, CDR1 is SGHNT and CDR2 YYREEE (reference sequence). The CDR3 has 16 residues. V shed 5 bases, J shed 1 base, and the junction held 5 bases outside the gene matches. The CDR3 sequence is CASRSSGRAGTDTQYF. As DNA, the CDR3 is TGTGCCAGCAGGTCTAGCGGGAGGGCCGGCACAGATACGCAGTATTTT.

This clonotype was picked up many times. The chain combines TRBV7-9 with TRBJ1-2; D is unclear. Germline V gene lookup returns CDR1 SEHNR and CDR2 FQNEAQ (reference sequence). With 2 bases removed from V and 4 bases from J, the gap between germline ends came to 11 bases. The CDR3 length is 14 residues. The CDR3 here is CASSLSQSFYGYTF. The CDR3 DNA reads as TGTGCCAGCAGCTTAAGCCAGTCCTTCTATGGCTACACCTTC.

This clonotype was seen ten or more times. This chain joins TRBV28 and TRBJ1-3; no clear D. V was trimmed by 6 bases and J by 7 bases, leaving 7 bases between them. The CDR3 covers 11 residues. The germline V gene encodes CDR1 MDHEN and CDR2 SYDVKM. The DNA for the CDR3 is TGTGCCAGCAGCCTCGGGAACACCATATATTTT. The encoded protein is CASSLGNTIYF.

This chain connects TRBV5-3 to TRBJ1-1; 8 positions agree with TRBD1. TRBV5-3 has ORF status, its function being uncertain. The CDR3 has 14 residues. Trimming removed 4 bases from V and 0 bases from J; junction bases left unmatched: 2. The CDR3 DNA is TGTGCCAGAAGCAAGACAGGGGTGAACACTGAAGCTTTCTTT. The encoded protein is CARSKTGVNTEAFF.

This clonotype was recorded many times. The V call is TRBV30, the J call TRBJ2-3; TRBD1 is a possible D gene (5 bases). The CDR3 covers 13 residues. V was cut by 0 bases and J by 8 bases, with 12 bases left in between. Germline-derived CDR1 and CDR2 are GTSNPN and SVGIG (reference sequence). The CDR3 bases are TGTGCCTGGAGTGTCCGGGTAGGGGTTACGCAGTATTTT. Translating it yields CAWSVRVGVTQYF.

This clonotype was observed many times. The gene calls are TRBV28 and TRBJ1-2, with 7 bases fitting TRBD1. The ends lost 7 bases at V and 3 bases at J; junction bases unmatched: 5. The CDR3 length is 13 residues. Per germline, CDR1 MDHEN and CDR2 SYDVKM. This CDR3 is CASTKGTDYGYTF. The DNA of the CDR3 is TGTGCCAGCACTAAAGGGACAGACTATGGCTACACCTTC.

The chain uses TRBV19 and TRBJ2-6; D gene unclear. V was trimmed by 6 bases and J by 1 base, leaving 10 bases between them. Germline V gene sequence: CDR1 LNHDA, CDR2 SQIVND (reference sequence). The CDR3 length is 15 residues. CDR3 DNA: TGTGCCAGTAGCTTACACGAATCTGGGGCCAACGTCCTGACTTTC. This sequence encodes CASSLHESGANVLTF. The entire variable domain, with the rest obtained from reference TRBV19 and TRBJ2-6, is as follows: DGGITQSPKYLFRKEGQNVTLSCEQNLNHDAMYWYRQDPGQGLRLIYYSQIVNDFQKGDIAEGYSVSREKKESFPLTVTSAQKNPTAFYLCASSLHESGANVLTFGAGSRLTVL.

This clonotype has just a few counts. CDR3 nucleotide sequence: TGCAGCGCTGAGAGACAGGGGACCACTGCGGCTTTCTTT. This gives the protein CSAERQGTTAAFF. The chain uses TRBV29-1 and TRBJ1-1; TRBD1 agrees at 8 bases. Germline values: CDR1 SQVTM, CDR2 ANQGSEA. This CDR3 contains 13 residues. Trimming removed 7 bases from V and 11 bases from J; junction bases left unmatched: 15.

The rearrangement links TRBV19 to TRBJ2-3; unclear D gene. V shed 6 bases and J shed 5 bases, with 12 bases lying between them. The CDR3 is made up of 13 amino acids. Germline V gene lookup returns CDR1 LNHDA and CDR2 SQIVND (reference sequence). The CDR3 sequence: CASSPWLGDTQYF. In DNA, the CDR3 is TGTGCCAGTAGCCCCTGGTTGGGAGATACGCAGTATTTT. Complete variable domain (other parts from reference TRBV19 and TRBJ2-3): DGGITQSPKYLFRKEGQNVTLSCEQNLNHDAMYWYRQDPGQGLRLIYYSQIVNDFQKGDIAEGYSVSREKKESFPLTVTSAQKNPTAFYLCASSPWLGDTQYFGPGTRLTVL.

Here the CDR3 DNA reads TGTGCCAGCAGTGATGGTAGCGGTGCCTACGAGCAGTACTTC. Translating gives CASSDGSGAYEQYF. This chain joins TRBV6-1 and TRBJ2-7; tentatively, D is TRBD2 (6 bases). This CDR3 contains 14 residues. Trimming pared 3 bases from V and 2 bases from J, leaving 11 bases between. CDR1 is MNHNS, CDR2 SASEGT, per germline.

A remark on this clonotype: This could be a read error, since a much larger clone is one nucleotide away. Written as DNA, the CDR3 is TGTGTCAGCAGTTACGGACTAGCGGGAGCCGGGGAGCTGTTTTTT. This translates into CVSSYGLAGAGELFF. This chain links TRBV6-2 or TRBV6-3 with TRBJ2-2; TRBD2 matches 13 bases. This CDR3 comprises 15 residues. CDR1 MNHEY and CDR2 SVGEGT come from the germline V gene.

This clonotype was detected a few times. The genes are TRBV27 and TRBJ1-1; D not certain. Germline V gene data show CDR1 as MNHEY and CDR2 as SMNVEV (reference sequence). Trimming cost V 5 bases and J 8 bases, with 9 bases left between them. This CDR3 spans 11 amino acids. DNA of the CDR3: TGTGCCAGCAGTGCTGGTACCGAAGCTTTCTTT. Protein sequence: CASSAGTEAFF.

In regard to this clonotype: This may arise from a read error, as a much more abundant clone is one base away. J is TRBJ2-7 and V is TRBV28; D not resolved. The ends were cut back, 2 bases at V and 6 bases at J, with 5 bases in the middle. The CDR3 contains 11 residues. Per the germline V gene, CDR1 is MDHEN and CDR2 is SYDVKM. The CDR3 loop is CASSLTGEQYF. CDR3 coding DNA: TGTGCCAGCAGTTTAACGGGCGAGCAGTACTTC. The full variable domain, its missing parts supplied by reference TRBV28 and TRBJ2-7, is DVKVTQSSRYLVKRTGEKVFLECVQDMDHENMFWYRQDPGLGLRLIYFSYDVKMKEKGDIPEGYSVSREKKERFSLILESASTNQTSMYLCASSLTGEQYFGPGTRLTVT.

This clonotype came up many times. The J gene is TRBJ2-1, the V gene TRBV29-1; D remains unclear. The CDR3 is 12 amino acids. Per the germline V gene, CDR1 is SQVTM and CDR2 is ANQGSEA. V gave up 6 bases and J gave up 8 bases, with 14 bases separating them. The chain's CDR3 is CSVASGSYEQFF. The DNA of the CDR3 is TGCAGCGTGGCCTCTGGCAGCTATGAGCAGTTCTTC.

The table lists this clonotype with many counts. The gene calls are TRBV9 and TRBJ2-6; 8 nucleotides line up with TRBD2. Per germline, CDR1 SGDLS and CDR2 YYNGEE. The junction had 13 bases not matched to a gene; V was cut back by 7 bases and J by 4 bases. The CDR3 extends over 17 amino acids. The CDR3 region has the DNA TGTGCCAGCGCCGGCCCTCGAGCGGGGGACGGGGCCAACGTCCTGACTTTC. Its protein is CASAGPRAGDGANVLTF.

A few counts support this clonotype. V gene TRBV6-5 combines with J gene TRBJ2-2, with 10 nucleotides matching TRBD1. Losses at the gene ends were 6 bases for V and 2 bases for J; bases not matched to a gene: 3. The CDR3 contains 15 residues. The germline V gene has CDR1 MNHEY and CDR2 SVGAGI. The CDR3 region has the DNA TGTGCCAGCAGATGGACAGGGGGTAACACCGGGGAGCTGTTTTTT. It specifies CASRWTGGNTGELFF.

Only a few counts were recorded for this clonotype. The J gene is TRBJ2-5, the V gene TRBV20-1; TRBD1 aligns across 7 bases. CDR3 length equals 13 residues. Germline V CDR1 and CDR2: DFQATT, SNEGSKA (reference sequence). Germline trimming cut 5 bases from V and 2 bases from J; bases unmatched to any gene: 5. Here the CDR3 DNA reads TGCAGTGCTGCCCGGACAGGTCAAGAGACCCAGTACTTC. Translated, it gives CSAARTGQETQYF.

This clonotype has a single count. Just one base apart from a much larger clone, this may be a read error. The gene calls are TRBV20-1 and TRBJ2-3; D not certain. The germline V gene has CDR1 DFQATT and CDR2 SNEGSKA (reference sequence). The CDR3 spans 14 residues. The CDR3 region has the DNA TGCAGTGCTAGAGAGGGCGCTGGCACAGATACGCGGTATTTT. Encoded protein: CSAREGAGTDTRYF.

The V gene is TRBV29-1, the J gene TRBJ2-2; D gene ambiguous. The CDR3 has 11 amino acids. Germline V lookup: CDR1 SQVTM, CDR2 ANQGSEA. CDR3 DNA: TGCACCATAGAATCGGTGGGGGAGCTGTTTTTT. Translating it yields CTIESVGELFF.